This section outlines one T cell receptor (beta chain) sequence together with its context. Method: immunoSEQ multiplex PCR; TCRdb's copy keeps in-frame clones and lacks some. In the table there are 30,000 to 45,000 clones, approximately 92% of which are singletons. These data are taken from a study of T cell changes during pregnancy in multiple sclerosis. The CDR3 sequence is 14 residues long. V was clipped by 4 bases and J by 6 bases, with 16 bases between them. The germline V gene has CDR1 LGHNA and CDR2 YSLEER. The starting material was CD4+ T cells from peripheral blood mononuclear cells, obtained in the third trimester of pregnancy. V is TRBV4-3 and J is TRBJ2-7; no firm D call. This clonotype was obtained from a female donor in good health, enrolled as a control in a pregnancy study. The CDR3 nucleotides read TGCGCCAGCAGCCCAGTGCCCTTCCCTCCCGAGCAGTACTTC. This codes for CASSPVPFPPEQYF.